The 13 T cell receptor beta chains presented below share a single source sample, sequenced in a study of blood T cells in healthy people across ages. A J-beta primer mix and a sample-barcoded 5' primer were used in a second PCR of roughly 7 to 12 cycles. In TCRdb, the 5' RACE reads were re-called with MiXCR into one record per CDR3 protein. The sample carries 500,000 to 550,000 distinct CDR3 sequences, 24% recorded once. The data were also submitted as part of a second study, on T cells of mothers and their children.

Sequenced sample: blood. The receptors originated from a boy aged 10-17 years in good health.

The J gene is TRBJ2-7, the V gene TRBV4-3; D possibly uses TRBD1 or TRBD2 (5 bases each). CDR1 and CDR2 from the germline V gene are LGHNA and YSLEER. The CDR3 is 17 residues long. V gave up 0 bases and J gave up 3 bases, with 18 bases separating them. CDR3 in DNA: TGCGCCAGCAGCCAAGATGGTCCCGAGGGGCTGGGCTACGAGCAGTACTTC. Translated: CASSQDGPEGLGYEQYF.

The V and J genes are TRBV28 and TRBJ2-1; 7 positions agree with TRBD2. V trimming: 4 bases; J trimming: 4 bases; junction bases outside the gene matches: 7. Germline CDR1 MDHEN, CDR2 SYDVKM. The CDR3 sequence is 15 residues long. CDR3 nucleotides: TGTGCCAGCAGTTGGGGGGGGATAGAGTACAATGAGCAGTTCTTC. Protein sequence: CASSWGGIEYNEQFF.

This clonotype was picked up a small number of times. The V gene is TRBV4-3, the J gene TRBJ1-1; maybe TRBD1 (5 bases). The CDR3 has 15 residues. CDR1 is LGHNA, CDR2 YSLEER, per germline. V shed 0 bases and J shed 4 bases, with 12 bases lying between them. The CDR3 DNA sequence: TGCGCCAGCAGCCAAGACTTTATCGGGGGCACTGAAGCTTTCTTT. This gives the protein CASSQDFIGGTEAFF.

This clonotype has ten or more counts. The V gene is TRBV5-1, the J gene TRBJ2-3; D is possibly TRBD1 or TRBD2 (5 bases each). Germline V lookup: CDR1 SGHRS, CDR2 YFSETQ. V lost 7 bases and J lost 6, with 18 bases in between. The CDR3 runs 14 residues. As DNA, the CDR3 is TGCGCCAGCTATCCCTCTGGGGGTAGGGATACGCAGTATTTT. It encodes CASYPSGGRDTQYF.

This clonotype was counted a few times. The CDR3 region is CASSFPGSADTQYF. The CDR3 coding sequence is TGTGCCAGCAGTTTTCCCGGCTCCGCAGATACGCAGTATTTT. The chain links TRBV28 to TRBJ2-3; no reliable D call. The length of the CDR3 is 14 residues. The germline V gene has CDR1 MDHEN and CDR2 SYDVKM. V shed 3 bases and J shed 4 bases, with 11 bases lying between them.

The chain employs TRBV25-1 and TRBJ1-2; 7 positions agree with TRBD1. Trimming removed 6 bases from V and 3 bases from J; junction bases left unmatched: 10. Germline V lookup: CDR1 MGHDK, CDR2 SYGVNS. CDR3 length equals 15 residues. CDR3 sequence reads: CASSDRARGDYGYTF. The CDR3 region has the DNA TGTGCCAGCAGCGACAGGGCTCGTGGGGACTATGGCTACACCTTC.

This clonotype was counted between two and nine times. The chain links TRBV7-9 to TRBJ2-1; 9 positions agree with TRBD2. This CDR3 is 19 amino acids long. Losses at the gene ends were 0 bases for V and 5 bases for J; bases not matched to a gene: 14. CDR1 is SEHNR and CDR2 is FQNEAQ in the germline V gene (reference sequence). CDR3 sequence reads: CASSLAVVSGGPFHNEQFF. CDR3 DNA: TGTGCCAGCAGCTTAGCTGTGGTTAGCGGGGGACCATTCCACAATGAGCAGTTCTTC.

This clonotype was detected a few times. The gene calls are TRBV20-1 and TRBJ1-5; D possibly corresponds to TRBD1 (6 bases). This CDR3 has 13 amino acids. Trimming cost V 1 base and J 6 bases, with 10 bases left between them. The germline V gene encodes CDR1 DFQATT and CDR2 SNEGSKA (reference sequence). The CDR3 DNA follows: TGCAGTGCTAGAGTGCAGGGGAGTCAGCCCCAGCATTTT. Translation gives CSARVQGSQPQHF.

This clonotype occurred once. The chain uses TRBV9 and TRBJ2-1; TRBD2 aligns across 11 bases. This CDR3 has 16 residues. Trimming cost V 0 bases and J 8 bases; bases outside gene matches: 7. Germline V gene lookup returns CDR1 SGDLS and CDR2 YYNGEE. The CDR3 is CASSVEGSGGAYEQFF. The DNA of the CDR3 is TGTGCCAGCAGCGTAGAAGGTAGCGGGGGGGCCTATGAGCAGTTCTTC.

V is TRBV4-3 and J is TRBJ2-5; D gene ambiguous. TRBJ2-7 explains the end of the DNA better; the J call may be wrong. The V gene's germline CDR1 is LGHNA and CDR2 YSLEER. The CDR3 totals 15 residues. This CDR3 is CASSQDSPGAYEQYF. As DNA, the CDR3 is TGCGCCAGCAGCCAAGATTCTCCTGGCGCCTACGAGCAGTACTTC.

This clonotype was counted between two and nine times. The CDR3 DNA reads as TGCAGTGCTCTTCTGGGGGGAGGGAGCACTGAAGCTTTCTTT. This codes for CSALLGGGSTEAFF. This chain joins TRBV20-1 and TRBJ1-1; maybe TRBD1 (5 bases). CDR1 is DFQATT, CDR2 SNEGSKA, per germline (reference sequence). Trimming pared 5 bases from V and 4 bases from J, leaving 17 bases between. This CDR3 contains 14 residues.

This rearrangement joins TRBV4-3 to TRBJ2-5; 10 bases match TRBD2. The J call may be faulty, since TRBJ2-1 better matches the DNA end. Germline-derived CDR1 and CDR2 are LGHNA and YSLEER. The CDR3 runs to 20 residues. CDR3 sequence reads: CASSYEIFGLAGVSNNEQFF. The CDR3 DNA sequence: TGCGCCAGCAGCTATGAGATCTTCGGGCTAGCGGGAGTTTCAAACAATGAGCAGTTCTTC.

The gene calls are TRBV5-1 and TRBJ2-4; D not certain. Germline CDR1 SGHRS, CDR2 YFSETQ. Between the trimmed V and J ends, which lost 0 bases and 7 bases, there was a span of 8 bases. The CDR3 runs 13 residues. As DNA, the CDR3 is TGCGCCAGCAGCTTGGCAACTTATAACATTCAGTACTTC. Translation: CASSLATYNIQYF. Based on the CDR3 plus reference TRBV5-1 and TRBJ2-4, the full variable domain is KAGVTQTPRYLIKTRGQQVTLSCSPISGHRSVSWYQQTPGQGLQFLFEYFSETQRNKGNFPGRFSGRQFSNSRSEMNVSTLELGDSALYLCASSLATYNIQYFGAGTRLSVL.